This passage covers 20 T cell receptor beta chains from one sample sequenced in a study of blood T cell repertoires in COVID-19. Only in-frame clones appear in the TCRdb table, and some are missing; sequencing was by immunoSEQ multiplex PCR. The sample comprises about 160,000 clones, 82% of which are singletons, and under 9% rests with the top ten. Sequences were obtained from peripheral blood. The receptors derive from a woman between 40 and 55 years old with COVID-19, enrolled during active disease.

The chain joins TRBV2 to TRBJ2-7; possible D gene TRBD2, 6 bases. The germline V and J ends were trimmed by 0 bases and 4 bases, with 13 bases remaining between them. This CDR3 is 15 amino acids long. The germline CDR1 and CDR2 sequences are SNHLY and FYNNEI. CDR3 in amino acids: CASSEAVSGAYEQYF. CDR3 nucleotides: TGTGCCAGCAGTGAAGCGGTTAGCGGAGCTTACGAGCAGTACTTC. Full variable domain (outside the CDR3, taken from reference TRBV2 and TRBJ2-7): EPEVTQTPSHQVTQMGQEVILRCVPISNHLYFYWYRQILGQKVEFLVSFYNNEISEKSEIFDDQFSVERPDGSNFTLKIRSTKLEDSAMYFCASSEAVSGAYEQYFGPGTRLTVT.

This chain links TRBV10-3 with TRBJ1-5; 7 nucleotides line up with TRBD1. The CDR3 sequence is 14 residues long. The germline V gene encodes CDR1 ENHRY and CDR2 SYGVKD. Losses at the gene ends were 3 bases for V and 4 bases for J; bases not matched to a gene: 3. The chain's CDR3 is CAISDGTANQPQHF. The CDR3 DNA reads TGTGCCATCAGTGATGGGACAGCTAATCAGCCCCAGCATTTT.

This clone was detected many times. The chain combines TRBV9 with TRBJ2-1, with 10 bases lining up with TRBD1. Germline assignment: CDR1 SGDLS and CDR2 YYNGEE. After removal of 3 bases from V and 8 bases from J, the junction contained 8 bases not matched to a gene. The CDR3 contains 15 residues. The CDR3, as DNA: TGTGCCAGCAGCGCCGGGACAGGGGTTTCGTATGAGCAGTTCTTC. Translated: CASSAGTGVSYEQFF.

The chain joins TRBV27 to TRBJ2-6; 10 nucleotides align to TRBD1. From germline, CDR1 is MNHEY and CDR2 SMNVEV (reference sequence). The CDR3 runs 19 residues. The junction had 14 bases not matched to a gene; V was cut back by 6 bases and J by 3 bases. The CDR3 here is CASRGGRRQGAVGANVLTF. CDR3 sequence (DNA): TGTGCCAGCAGGGGTGGCCGACGACAGGGGGCGGTTGGGGCCAACGTCCTGACTTTC.

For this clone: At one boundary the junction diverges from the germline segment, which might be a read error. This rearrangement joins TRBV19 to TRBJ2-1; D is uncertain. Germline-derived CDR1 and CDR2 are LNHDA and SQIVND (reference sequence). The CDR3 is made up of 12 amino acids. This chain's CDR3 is CASSRSYHEQFF. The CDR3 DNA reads TGTGCCAGTAGTAGGTCCTACCATGAGCAGTTCTTC.

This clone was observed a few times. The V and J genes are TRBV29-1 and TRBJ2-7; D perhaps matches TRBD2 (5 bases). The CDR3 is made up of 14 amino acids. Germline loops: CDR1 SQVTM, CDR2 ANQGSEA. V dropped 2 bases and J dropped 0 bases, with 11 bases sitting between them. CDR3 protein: CSVEMGVSSYEQYF. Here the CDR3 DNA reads TGCAGCGTTGAAATGGGAGTTTCCTCCTACGAGCAGTACTTC.

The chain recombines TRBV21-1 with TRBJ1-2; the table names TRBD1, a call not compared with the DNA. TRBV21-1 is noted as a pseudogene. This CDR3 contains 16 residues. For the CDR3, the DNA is TGTGCCAGCAGCAAAGCCCTGGACAGGGGTAGCTATGGCTACACCTTC. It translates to CASSKALDRGSYGYTF.

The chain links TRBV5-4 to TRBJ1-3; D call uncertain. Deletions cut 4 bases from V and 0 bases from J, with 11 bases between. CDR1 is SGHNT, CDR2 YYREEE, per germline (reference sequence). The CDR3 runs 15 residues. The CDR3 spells CASSLEIGSGNTIYF. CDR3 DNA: TGTGCCAGCAGCCTAGAAATAGGCTCTGGAAACACCATATATTTT.

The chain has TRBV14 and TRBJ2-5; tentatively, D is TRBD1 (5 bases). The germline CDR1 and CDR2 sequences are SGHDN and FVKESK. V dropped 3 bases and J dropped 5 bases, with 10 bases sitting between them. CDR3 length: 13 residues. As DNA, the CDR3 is TGTGCCAGCAGCCATAGGGGTCTGGAGACCCAGTACTTC. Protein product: CASSHRGLETQYF. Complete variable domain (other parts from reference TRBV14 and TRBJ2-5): EAGVTQFPSHSVIEKGQTVTLRCDPISGHDNLYWYRRVMGKEIKFLLHFVKESKQDESGMPNNRFLAERTGGTYSTLKVQPAELEDSGVYFCASSHRGLETQYFGPGTRLLVL.

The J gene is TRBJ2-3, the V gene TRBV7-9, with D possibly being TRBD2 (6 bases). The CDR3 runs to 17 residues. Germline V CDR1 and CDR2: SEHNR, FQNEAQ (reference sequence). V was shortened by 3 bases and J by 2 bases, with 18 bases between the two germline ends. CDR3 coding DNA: TGTGCCAGCAGCTTCGGGGATTTGAGCGGGCCCACAGATACGCAGTATTTT. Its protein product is CASSFGDLSGPTDTQYF.

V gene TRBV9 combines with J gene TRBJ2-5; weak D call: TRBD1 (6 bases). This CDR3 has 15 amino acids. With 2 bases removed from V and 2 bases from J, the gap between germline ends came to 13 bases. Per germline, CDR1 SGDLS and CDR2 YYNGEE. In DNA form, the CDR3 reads TGTGCCAGCAGCGTCCTGGGGGCCGAGCAAGAGACCCAGTACTTC. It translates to CASSVLGAEQETQYF. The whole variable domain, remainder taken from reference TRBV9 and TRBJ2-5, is DSGVTQTPKHLITATGQRVTLRCSPRSGDLSVYWYQQSLDQGLQFLIQYYNGEERAKGNILERFSAQQFPDLHSELNLSSLELGDSALYFCASSVLGAEQETQYFGPGTRLLVL.

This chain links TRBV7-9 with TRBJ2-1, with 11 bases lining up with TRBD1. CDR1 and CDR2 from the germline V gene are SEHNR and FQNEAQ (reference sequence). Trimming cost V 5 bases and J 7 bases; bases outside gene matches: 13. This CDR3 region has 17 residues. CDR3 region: CASSLLLGTGGFNEQFF. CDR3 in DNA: TGTGCCAGCAGCCTTTTACTCGGGACAGGGGGTTTTAATGAGCAGTTCTTC.

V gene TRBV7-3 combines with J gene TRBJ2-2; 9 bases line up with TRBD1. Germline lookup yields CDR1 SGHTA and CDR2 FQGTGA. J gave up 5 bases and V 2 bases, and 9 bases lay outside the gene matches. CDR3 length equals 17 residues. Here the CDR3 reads CASSLLSQGAGTGELFF. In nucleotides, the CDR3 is TGTGCCAGCAGCTTATTATCACAGGGGGCCGGTACCGGGGAGCTGTTTTTT.

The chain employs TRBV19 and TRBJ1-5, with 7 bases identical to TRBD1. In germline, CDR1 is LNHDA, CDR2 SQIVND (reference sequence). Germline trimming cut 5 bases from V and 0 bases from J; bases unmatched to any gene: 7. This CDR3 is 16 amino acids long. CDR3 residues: CASSLGGGYSNQPQHF. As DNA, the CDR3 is TGTGCCAGTAGTCTAGGGGGCGGCTATAGCAATCAGCCCCAGCATTTT.

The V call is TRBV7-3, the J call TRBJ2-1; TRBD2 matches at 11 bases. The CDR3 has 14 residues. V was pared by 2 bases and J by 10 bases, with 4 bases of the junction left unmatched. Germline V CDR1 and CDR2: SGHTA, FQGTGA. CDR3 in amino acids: CASSLLAGGEEQFF. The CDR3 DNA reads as TGTGCCAGCAGCTTATTAGCGGGAGGGGAAGAGCAGTTCTTC.

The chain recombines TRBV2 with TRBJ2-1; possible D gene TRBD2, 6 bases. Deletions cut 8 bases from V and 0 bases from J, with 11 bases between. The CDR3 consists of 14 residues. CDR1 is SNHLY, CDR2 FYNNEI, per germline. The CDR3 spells CASDGGPSYNEQFF. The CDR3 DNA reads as TGTGCCAGCGACGGAGGGCCCTCCTACAATGAGCAGTTCTTC.

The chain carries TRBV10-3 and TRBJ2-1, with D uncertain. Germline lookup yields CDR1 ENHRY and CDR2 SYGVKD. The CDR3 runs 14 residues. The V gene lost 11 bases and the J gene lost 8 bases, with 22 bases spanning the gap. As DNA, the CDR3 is TGTGCCTCGGCGACTCGTGAAAGTACGGATGAGCAGTTCTTC. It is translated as CASATRESTDEQFF.

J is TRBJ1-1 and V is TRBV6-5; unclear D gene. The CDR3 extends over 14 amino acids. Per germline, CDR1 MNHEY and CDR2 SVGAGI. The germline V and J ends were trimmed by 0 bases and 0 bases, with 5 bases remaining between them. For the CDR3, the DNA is TGTGCCAGCAGTTACTCCAGATTGAACACTGAAGCTTTCTTT. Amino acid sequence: CASSYSRLNTEAFF.

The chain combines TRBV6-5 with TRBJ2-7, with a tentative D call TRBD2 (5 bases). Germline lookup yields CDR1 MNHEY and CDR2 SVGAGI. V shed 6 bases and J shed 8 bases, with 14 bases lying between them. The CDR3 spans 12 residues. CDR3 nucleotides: TGTGCCAGCAGACTAGACCGGACCCAGCAGTACTTC. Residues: CASRLDRTQQYF.

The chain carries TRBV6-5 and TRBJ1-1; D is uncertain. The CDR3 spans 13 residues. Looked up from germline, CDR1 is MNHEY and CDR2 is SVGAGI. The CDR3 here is CSSSQWRDTEAFF. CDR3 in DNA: TGTTCTAGCAGTCAGTGGAGGGACACTGAAGCTTTCTTT.